The entry that follows covers one T cell receptor (beta chain) sequence. Its antigen remains unidentified. Vbeta (60) and Jbeta (13) primers were used in the PCR. Assay used: immunoSEQ multiplex PCR; TCRdb lists only in-frame clones, some missing. The sample holds 180,000 or so clones, roughly four fifths seen once. This sample was included in a study of cytomegalovirus exposure and HLA in healthy donors. The study, taken as a whole, reports: Most of the TCR beta V segments (in an earlier analysis) were productive either about 87% or about 30% of the time. Per a later analysis, about 17,000 TCR beta sequences showed association with HLA alleles at 0.05 false discovery rate.

The sample comprised PBMCs. This clonotype was obtained from a woman in her 30s in good health and CMV-seropositive.

CDR3 region: CASSWVSRIGEKLFF. In DNA, the CDR3 is TGTGCCAGCAGCTGGGTCAGCAGGATTGGTGAAAAACTGTTTTTT. The chain employs TRBV16 and TRBJ1-4; no definite D call. V dropped 5 bases and J dropped 7 bases, with 17 bases sitting between them. The CDR3 has 15 amino acids. Germline lookup yields CDR1 KGHSY and CDR2 FQNENV.